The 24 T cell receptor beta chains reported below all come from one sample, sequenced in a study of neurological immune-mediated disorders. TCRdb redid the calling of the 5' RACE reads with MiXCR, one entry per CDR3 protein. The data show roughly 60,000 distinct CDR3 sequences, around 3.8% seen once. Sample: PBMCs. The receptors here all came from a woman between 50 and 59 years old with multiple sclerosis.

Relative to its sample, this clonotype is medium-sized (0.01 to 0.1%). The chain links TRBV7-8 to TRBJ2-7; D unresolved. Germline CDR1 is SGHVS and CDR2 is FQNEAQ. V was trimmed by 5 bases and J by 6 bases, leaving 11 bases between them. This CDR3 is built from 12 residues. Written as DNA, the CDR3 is TGTGCCAGCAGCCCCAGGTGGGGCGAGCAGTACTTC. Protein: CASSPRWGEQYF.

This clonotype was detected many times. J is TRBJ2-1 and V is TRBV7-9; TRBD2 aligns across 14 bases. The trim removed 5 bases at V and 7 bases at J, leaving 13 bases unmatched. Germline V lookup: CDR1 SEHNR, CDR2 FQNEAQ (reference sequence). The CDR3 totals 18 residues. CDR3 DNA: TGTGCCAGCAGCCGGGGGACTAGCGGGAGATCAACGGTAAATGAGCAGTTCTTC. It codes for CASSRGTSGRSTVNEQFF.

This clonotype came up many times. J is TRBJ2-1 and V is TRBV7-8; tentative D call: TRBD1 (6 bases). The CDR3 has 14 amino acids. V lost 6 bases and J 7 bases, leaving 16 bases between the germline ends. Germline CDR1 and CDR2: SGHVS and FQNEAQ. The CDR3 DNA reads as TGTGCCAGCAGTCCTCCTGACAGGTCTAATGAGCAGTTCTTC. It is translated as CASSPPDRSNEQFF.

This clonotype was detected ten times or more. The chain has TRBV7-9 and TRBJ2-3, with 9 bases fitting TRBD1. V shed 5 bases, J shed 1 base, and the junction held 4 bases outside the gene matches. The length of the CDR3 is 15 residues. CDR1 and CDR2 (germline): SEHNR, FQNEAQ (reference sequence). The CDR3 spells CASSKRTGGTDTQYF. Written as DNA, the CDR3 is TGTGCCAGCAGCAAACGGACAGGGGGCACAGATACGCAGTATTTT.

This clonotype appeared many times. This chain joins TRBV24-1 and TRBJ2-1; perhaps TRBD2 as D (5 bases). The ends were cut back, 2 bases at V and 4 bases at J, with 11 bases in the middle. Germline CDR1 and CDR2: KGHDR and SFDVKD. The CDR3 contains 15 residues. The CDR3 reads CATSDWGEPYNEQFF. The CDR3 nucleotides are TGTGCCACCAGTGATTGGGGAGAGCCTTACAATGAGCAGTTCTTC.

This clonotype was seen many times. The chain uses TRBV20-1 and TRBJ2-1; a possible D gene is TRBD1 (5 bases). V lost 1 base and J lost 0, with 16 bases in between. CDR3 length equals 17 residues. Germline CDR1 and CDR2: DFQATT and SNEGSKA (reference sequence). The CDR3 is CSARAVIGARSYNEQFF. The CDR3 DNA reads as TGCAGTGCTAGAGCCGTCATAGGGGCCCGCTCCTACAATGAGCAGTTCTTC.

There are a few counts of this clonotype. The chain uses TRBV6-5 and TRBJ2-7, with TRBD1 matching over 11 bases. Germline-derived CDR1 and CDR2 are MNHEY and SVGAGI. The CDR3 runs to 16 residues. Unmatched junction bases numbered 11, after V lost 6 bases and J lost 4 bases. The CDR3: CASRKGTGGGLYEQYF. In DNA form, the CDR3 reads TGTGCCAGCAGAAAGGGGACAGGGGGAGGATTATACGAGCAGTACTTC.

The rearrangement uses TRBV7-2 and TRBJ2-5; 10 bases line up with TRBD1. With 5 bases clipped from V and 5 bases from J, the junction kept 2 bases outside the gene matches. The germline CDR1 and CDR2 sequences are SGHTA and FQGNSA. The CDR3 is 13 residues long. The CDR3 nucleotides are TGTGCCAGCAGCATGGGACAGGGGGAGACCCAGTACTTC. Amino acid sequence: CASSMGQGETQYF.

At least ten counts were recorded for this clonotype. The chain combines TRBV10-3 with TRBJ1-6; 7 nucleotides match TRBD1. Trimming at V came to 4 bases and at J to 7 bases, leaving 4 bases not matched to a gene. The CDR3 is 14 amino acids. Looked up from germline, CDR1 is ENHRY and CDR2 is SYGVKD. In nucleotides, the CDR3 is TGTGCCATCAGTGCGACAGGGCCCAATTCACCCCTCCACTTT. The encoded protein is CAISATGPNSPLHF.

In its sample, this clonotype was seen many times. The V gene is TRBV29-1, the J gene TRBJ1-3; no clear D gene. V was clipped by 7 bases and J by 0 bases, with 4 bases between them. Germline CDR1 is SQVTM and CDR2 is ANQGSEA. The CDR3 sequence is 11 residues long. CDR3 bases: TGCAGCGCAGTCTCTGGAAACACCATATATTTT. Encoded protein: CSAVSGNTIYF. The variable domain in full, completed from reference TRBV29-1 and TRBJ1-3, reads SAVISQKPSRDICQRGTSLTIQCQVDSQVTMMFWYRQQPGQSLTLIATANQGSEATYESGFVIDKFPISRPNLTFSTLTVSNMSPEDSSIYLCSAVSGNTIYFGEGSWLTVV.

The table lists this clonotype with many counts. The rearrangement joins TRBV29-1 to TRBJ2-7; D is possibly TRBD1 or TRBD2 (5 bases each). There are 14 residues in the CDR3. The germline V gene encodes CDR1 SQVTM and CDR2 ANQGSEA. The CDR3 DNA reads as TGCGCAACATCCGGGGCCTATAGCTCCTACGAGCAGTACTTC. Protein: CATSGAYSSYEQYF.

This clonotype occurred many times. CDR3 in amino acids: CASSLPQGSENEQYF. CDR3 in DNA: TGTGCCAGCAGCTTGCCTCAGGGGAGTGAGAACGAGCAGTACTTC. V and J are TRBV13 and TRBJ2-7; D may be TRBD1 (6 bases). With 3 bases removed from V and 5 bases from J, the gap between germline ends came to 17 bases. Germline assignment: CDR1 PRHDT and CDR2 FYEKMQ (reference sequence). The CDR3 spans 15 residues.

The CDR3 DNA sequence: TGTGCCAGCAGCTTAGGGTACTGGTCCTACAATGAGCAGTTCTTC. Its protein is CASSLGYWSYNEQFF. This chain connects TRBV11-3 to TRBJ2-1; D ambiguous. The germline CDR1 and CDR2 sequences are SGHNT and YENEEA. There are 15 residues in the CDR3. The V end was cut by 1 base, the J end by 1 base, with 8 bases between.

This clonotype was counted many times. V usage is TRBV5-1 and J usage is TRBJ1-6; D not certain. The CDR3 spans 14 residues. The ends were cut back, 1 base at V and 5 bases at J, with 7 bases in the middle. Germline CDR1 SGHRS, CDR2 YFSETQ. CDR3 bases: TGCGCCAGCAGCTTGTGGGGTAATAATTCACCCCTCCACTTT. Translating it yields CASSLWGNNSPLHF. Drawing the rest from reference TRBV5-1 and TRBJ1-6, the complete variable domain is KAGVTQTPRYLIKTRGQQVTLSCSPISGHRSVSWYQQTPGQGLQFLFEYFSETQRNKGNFPGRFSGRQFSNSRSEMNVSTLELGDSALYLCASSLWGNNSPLHFGNGTRLTVT.

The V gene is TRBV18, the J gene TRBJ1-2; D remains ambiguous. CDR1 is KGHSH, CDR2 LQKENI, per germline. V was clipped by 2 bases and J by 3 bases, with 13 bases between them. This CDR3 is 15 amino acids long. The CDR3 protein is CASSPTAQRDYGYTF. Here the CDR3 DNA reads TGTGCCAGCTCACCAACGGCCCAGAGGGACTATGGCTACACCTTC.

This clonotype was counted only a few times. The CDR3, as DNA: TGTGCCAGCAGTCGTCAGGATTTCTACGAGCAGTACTTC. Translation: CASSRQDFYEQYF. This rearrangement joins TRBV6-1 to TRBJ2-7; D is unresolved. V gave up 5 bases and J gave up 3 bases, with 11 bases separating them. The CDR3 covers 13 residues. Germline CDR1 is MNHNS and CDR2 is SASEGT.

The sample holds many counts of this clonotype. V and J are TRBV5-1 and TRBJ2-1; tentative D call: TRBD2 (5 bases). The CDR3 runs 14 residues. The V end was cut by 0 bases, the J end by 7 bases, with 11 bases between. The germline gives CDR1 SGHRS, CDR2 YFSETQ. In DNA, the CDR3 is TGCGCCAGCAGCTTGGGGTGGGAGTATAATGAGCAGTTCTTC. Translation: CASSLGWEYNEQFF.

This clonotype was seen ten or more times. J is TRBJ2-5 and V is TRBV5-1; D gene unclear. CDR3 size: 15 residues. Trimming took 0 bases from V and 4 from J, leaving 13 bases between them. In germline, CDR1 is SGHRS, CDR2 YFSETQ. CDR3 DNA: TGCGCCAGCAGCTTGGCCTTGGTCTTGGGAGAGACCCAGTACTTC. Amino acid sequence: CASSLALVLGETQYF.

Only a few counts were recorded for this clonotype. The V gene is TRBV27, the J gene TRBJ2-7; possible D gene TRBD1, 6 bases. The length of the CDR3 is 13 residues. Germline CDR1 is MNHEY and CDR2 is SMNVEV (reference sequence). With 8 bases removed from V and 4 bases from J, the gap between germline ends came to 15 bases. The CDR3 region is CASCRYQGYEQYF. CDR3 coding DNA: TGTGCCAGCTGCAGATACCAGGGGTACGAGCAGTACTTC.

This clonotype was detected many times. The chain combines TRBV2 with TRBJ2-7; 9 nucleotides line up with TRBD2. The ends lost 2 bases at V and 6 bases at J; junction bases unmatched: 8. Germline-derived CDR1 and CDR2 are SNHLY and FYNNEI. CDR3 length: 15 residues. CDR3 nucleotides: TGTGCCAGCAGTGAATCGGGGCTAGCGGGAACCGAGCAGTACTTC. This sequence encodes CASSESGLAGTEQYF.

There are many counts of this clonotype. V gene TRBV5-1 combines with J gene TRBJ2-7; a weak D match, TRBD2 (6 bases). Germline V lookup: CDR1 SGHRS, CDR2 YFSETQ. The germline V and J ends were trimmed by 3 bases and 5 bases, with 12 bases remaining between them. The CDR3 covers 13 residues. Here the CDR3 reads CASSWRDRNEQYF. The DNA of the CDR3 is TGCGCCAGCAGCTGGAGGGATCGGAACGAGCAGTACTTC.

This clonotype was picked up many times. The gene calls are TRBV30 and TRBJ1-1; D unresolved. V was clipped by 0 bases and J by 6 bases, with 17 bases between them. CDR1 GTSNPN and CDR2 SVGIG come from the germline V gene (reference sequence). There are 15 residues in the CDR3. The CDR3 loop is CAWSVRSPARAEAFF. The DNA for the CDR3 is TGTGCCTGGAGTGTACGTAGCCCAGCTCGCGCTGAAGCTTTCTTT. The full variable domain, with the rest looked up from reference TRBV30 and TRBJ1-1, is SQTIHQWPATLVQPVGSPLSLECTVEGTSNPNLYWYRQAAGRGLQLLFYSVGIGQISSEVPQNLSASRPQDRQFILSSKKLLLSDSGFYLCAWSVRSPARAEAFFGQGTRLTVV.

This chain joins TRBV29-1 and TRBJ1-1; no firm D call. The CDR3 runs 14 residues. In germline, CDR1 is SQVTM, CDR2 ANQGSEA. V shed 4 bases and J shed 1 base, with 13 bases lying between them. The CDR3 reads CSVGIHLSNTEAFF. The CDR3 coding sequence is TGCAGCGTTGGTATTCATTTGTCGAACACTGAAGCTTTCTTT.

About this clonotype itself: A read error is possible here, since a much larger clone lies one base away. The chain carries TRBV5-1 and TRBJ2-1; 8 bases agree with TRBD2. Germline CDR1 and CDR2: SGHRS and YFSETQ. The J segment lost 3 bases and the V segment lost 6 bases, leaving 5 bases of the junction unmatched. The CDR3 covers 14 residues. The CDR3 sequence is CASNFTSGYNEQFF. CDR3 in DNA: TGCGCCAGCAACTTCACTAGCGGCTACAATGAGCAGTTCTTC.